Sequencing of this T cell receptor (beta chain) was carried out in a study of CD8+CD57+ T cells in acquired aplastic anemia. As for the study in general: The mean DNA yield obtained from sorted CD4+ and CD8+ cells came to approximately 3.2 ug. Broader study findings: About 28 sequences, all CD8+ CDR3, were shared between patients and controls.

Previously, flow cytometry had revealed CD8+CD57+ cell expansion in the patients chosen for sequencing. Prior therapy had not been administered to any patient at the time of blood sampling. This clonotype was found once. What it recognizes is unknown. The CDR3 has 15 amino acids. In germline, CDR1 is SGHAT, CDR2 FQNNGV. Germline trimming cut 3 bases from V and 3 bases from J; bases unmatched to any gene: 5. Profiling of TCR beta VDJ combinations and CDR3 sequences used genomic DNA as template. TCRdb independently ran MiXCR on the reads; one entry per CDR3 protein. Here the sample spans 260,000 or so distinct CDR3 sequences, 65% to 90% being singletons.

The specimen sequenced was sorted CD4+, CD8+, or CD8+CD57+ T cells (not recorded which) from PBMCs. This TCR came from a human donor with aplastic anemia. The chain has TRBV11-2 and TRBJ2-7; 10 nucleotides agree with TRBD1. Written as DNA, the CDR3 is TGTGCCAGCAGCTTGACAGGGGGCGCCGACTACGAGCAGTACTTC. Its protein product is CASSLTGGADYEQYF. Supplemented by reference TRBV11-2 and TRBJ2-7, the full variable domain reads EAGVAQSPRYKIIEKRQSVAFWCNPISGHATLYWYQQILGQGPKLLIQFQNNGVVDDSQLPKDRFSAERLKGVDSTLKIQPAKLEDSAVYLCASSLTGGADYEQYFGPGTRLTVT.